What follows are 28 T cell receptor beta chains derived from one specimen sequenced in a study of siplizumab effects on memory and regulatory T cells. Sequencing was performed with immunoSEQ multiplex PCR; in TCRdb, only in-frame clones are kept and a portion is missing. Among tens of thousands of clones, roughly 80% were seen once, and the ten largest hold approximately 3.8%. The specimen sequenced was memory CD4+ T cells sorted from blood. These receptors came from a human donor in good health.

This clone turned up a few times. The gene calls are TRBV7-3 and TRBJ2-1; TRBD2 matches at 13 bases. The germline V gene has CDR1 SGHTA and CDR2 FQGTGA. The CDR3 covers 15 residues. The V gene end was trimmed by 5 bases and the J gene end by 5 bases; junction bases not matched to a gene: 3. The DNA for the CDR3 is TGTGCCAGCAGCCCGGGACTAGCGGGGAACAATGAGCAGTTCTTC. It codes for CASSPGLAGNNEQFF. Drawing the rest from reference TRBV7-3 and TRBJ2-1, the complete variable domain is GAGVSQTPSNKVTEKGKYVELRCDPISGHTALYWYRQSLGQGPEFLIYFQGTGAADDSGLPNDRFFAVRPEGSVSTLKIQRTERGDSAVYLCASSPGLAGNNEQFFGPGTRLTVL.

V gene TRBV5-1 combines with J gene TRBJ2-1; TRBD2 aligns across 12 bases. CDR3 length: 16 amino acids. The V segment lost 4 bases and the J segment 5 bases; nucleotides outside the gene matches: 7. Germline V gene sequence: CDR1 SGHRS, CDR2 YFSETQ. The CDR3 loop is CASSRRTSGENNEQFF. CDR3 bases: TGCGCCAGCAGCCGACGGACTAGCGGGGAAAACAATGAGCAGTTCTTC.

This clone was seen once. This chain joins TRBV6-5 and TRBJ2-5; TRBD2 agrees at 7 bases. J was trimmed by 1 base and V by 5 bases; bases with no gene match: 4. Germline lookup yields CDR1 MNHEY and CDR2 SVGAGI. The CDR3 is made up of 14 amino acids. CDR3 DNA: TGTGCCAGCAGTAAGGGACTACTCCAAGAGACCCAGTACTTC. Protein sequence: CASSKGLLQETQYF.

The gene calls are TRBV18 and TRBJ1-6; a possible D gene is TRBD1 (6 bases). Germline assignment: CDR1 KGHSH and CDR2 LQKENI. V lost 5 bases and J lost 7, with 9 bases in between. This CDR3 spans 13 amino acids. The CDR3 protein is CASSEDSNSPLHF. DNA for the CDR3: TGTGCCAGCTCAGAGGACAGCAATTCACCCCTCCACTTT.

Comments on this clone: At the DNA level, this CDR3 is encoded by other sequences in the same sample as well. V is TRBV5-1 and J is TRBJ1-1; D may be TRBD1 (5 bases). The CDR3 totals 14 residues. The ends were cut back, 4 bases at V and 1 base at J, with 11 bases in the middle. Germline V gives CDR1 SGHRS, CDR2 YFSETQ. CDR3 DNA: TGCGCCAGCAGCCCCGGGACGGGGAACACTGAAGCTTTCTTT. Translation gives CASSPGTGNTEAFF.

Only a few counts were recorded for this clone. This chain uses TRBV5-1 with TRBJ1-4; no clear D. With 3 bases removed from V and 8 bases from J, the gap between germline ends came to 11 bases. The CDR3 has 13 residues. Germline V gene lookup returns CDR1 SGHRS and CDR2 YFSETQ. DNA of the CDR3: TGCGCCAGCAGCTCGACAATGGGCGAAAAACTGTTTTTT. It specifies CASSSTMGEKLFF.

The genes are TRBV12-5 and TRBJ2-7; D unclear. CDR1 LGHNT and CDR2 FRNRAP come from the germline V gene. The length of the CDR3 is 13 residues. Trimming removed 9 bases at V and 3 bases at J, with 15 bases between. CDR3 DNA: TGTGCTAGCGCCCCCCCTTTAGTCTACGAGCAGTACTTC. Protein sequence: CASAPPLVYEQYF.

This rearrangement joins TRBV30 to TRBJ1-2; no firm D call. Germline V gene sequence: CDR1 GTSNPN, CDR2 SVGIG (reference sequence). V was clipped by 5 bases and J by 4 bases, with 11 bases between them. The CDR3 totals 12 residues. The CDR3 loop is CAWGRDPYGYTF. CDR3 nucleotides: TGTGCCTGGGGTCGGGATCCCTATGGCTACACCTTC.

In its sample, this clone was seen once. V is TRBV7-2 and J is TRBJ2-1, with 10 positions matching TRBD2. The length of the CDR3 is 16 residues. Germline CDR1 and CDR2: SGHTA and FQGNSA. Germline trimming cut 7 bases from V and 9 bases from J; bases unmatched to any gene: 15. The CDR3 sequence: CASNGEGSGGYGEQFF. The CDR3 DNA sequence: TGTGCCAGCAACGGGGAAGGTAGCGGGGGGTACGGTGAGCAGTTCTTC.

The chain joins TRBV13 to TRBJ2-5; perhaps TRBD1 as D (6 bases). Trimming left V 4 bases short and J 2 bases short, with 14 bases between. This CDR3 comprises 15 residues. From germline, CDR1 is PRHDT and CDR2 FYEKMQ (reference sequence). This CDR3 is CASSSGQIRQETQYF. In nucleotides, the CDR3 is TGTGCCAGCAGCTCAGGACAGATCCGACAAGAGACCCAGTACTTC.

The rearrangement links TRBV15 to TRBJ2-1; 9 bases match TRBD2. Germline V gives CDR1 LNHNV, CDR2 YYDKDF (reference sequence). V lost 7 bases to trimming and J lost 2 bases; unmatched junction nucleotides: 6. The CDR3 has 15 amino acids. The CDR3 region is CATTLSGGPYNEQFF. The CDR3 nucleotides are TGTGCCACCACCCTGAGCGGGGGGCCCTACAATGAGCAGTTCTTC.

The V gene is TRBV6-5, the J gene TRBJ1-3, with D possibly matching TRBD1 (5 bases). Per the germline V gene, CDR1 is MNHEY and CDR2 is SVGAGI. This CDR3 contains 16 residues. The ends were cut back, 0 bases at V and 2 bases at J, with 11 bases in the middle. The CDR3 bases are TGTGCCAGCAGTTACTCCGGGGACGAGACTGGAAACACCATATATTTT. It codes for CASSYSGDETGNTIYF.

The CDR3 loop reads CATLRGSGNTIYF. CDR3 in DNA: TGTGCCACCCTCAGGGGCTCTGGAAACACCATATATTTT. The rearrangement uses TRBV5-6 and TRBJ1-3; TRBD1 is a possible D gene (6 bases). The germline gives CDR1 SGHDT, CDR2 YYEEEE. V was shortened by 9 bases and J by 0 bases, with 10 bases between the two germline ends. This CDR3 region has 13 residues.

This sequence joins TRBV9 and TRBJ2-7; perhaps TRBD2 as D (7 bases). This CDR3 spans 16 amino acids. CDR1 SGDLS and CDR2 YYNGEE come from the germline V gene. Trimming pared 1 base from V and 4 bases from J, leaving 18 bases between. The DNA of the CDR3 is TGTGCCAGCAGCGTACAAGGGGGAGGGCCCTCGTACGAGCAGTACTTC. Its translation: CASSVQGGGPSYEQYF.

The chain uses TRBV6-6 and TRBJ1-6; 9 bases align to TRBD1. Germline values: CDR1 MNHNY, CDR2 SVGAGI (reference sequence). The V segment lost 5 bases and the J segment 7 bases; nucleotides outside the gene matches: 9. The CDR3 covers 16 residues. The CDR3 is CASSNPGQGPNSPLHF. The CDR3 bases are TGTGCCAGCAGTAACCCAGGACAGGGGCCCAATTCACCCCTCCACTTT.

The chain has TRBV7-2 and TRBJ1-3; unclear D gene. Trimming shortened V by 4 bases and J by 1 base, and 5 bases separated the two germline ends. This CDR3 is built from 13 residues. In germline, CDR1 is SGHTA, CDR2 FQGNSA. The CDR3 DNA sequence: TGTGCCAGCAGCTCGAGTTCTGGAAACACCATATATTTT. Protein: CASSSSSGNTIYF.

This clone is labeled as medium-sized. The V call is TRBV15, the J call TRBJ2-1; a weak D match, TRBD1 (6 bases). Germline V gives CDR1 LNHNV, CDR2 YYDKDF (reference sequence). This CDR3 is 14 amino acids long. Trimming shortened V by 4 bases and J by 6 bases, and 13 bases separated the two germline ends. Here the CDR3 DNA reads TGTGCCACCAGCACAAGAACGACAGGCAATGAGCAGTTCTTC. Protein sequence: CATSTRTTGNEQFF.

This rearrangement joins TRBV4-1 to TRBJ1-4; D uncertain. CDR1 is MGHRA, CDR2 YSYEKL, per germline. The CDR3 has 15 residues. Trimming shortened V by 2 bases and J by 10 bases, and 17 bases separated the two germline ends. The CDR3 sequence is CASSQRTLAVGKLFF. As DNA, the CDR3 is TGCGCCAGCAGCCAACGGACCTTGGCCGTGGGAAAACTGTTTTTT.

Regarding this clone: Additional DNA sequences in this sample encode the identical CDR3. The chain recombines TRBV6-1 with TRBJ1-5; TRBD1 might be the D (5 bases). Per the germline V gene, CDR1 is MNHNS and CDR2 is SASEGT. CDR3 length: 15 amino acids. Trimming shortened V by 3 bases and J by 6 bases, and 15 bases separated the two germline ends. The CDR3 DNA follows: TGTGCCAGCAGTGACTCATACAGGTCCGGTCAGCCCCAGCATTTT. Protein: CASSDSYRSGQPQHF.

CDR3 nucleotide sequence: TGTGCCAGCAGACTCGGACTAGGAAGCTCCTACGAGCAGTACTTC. Translating it yields CASRLGLGSSYEQYF. This rearrangement joins TRBV6-5 to TRBJ2-7, with 7 bases matching TRBD2. The CDR3 runs 15 residues. Germline V gene sequence: CDR1 MNHEY, CDR2 SVGAGI. V lost 6 bases and J lost 0; bases outside the gene matches: 8.

This clone was seen a single time. The genes are TRBV5-1 and TRBJ2-5; possible D gene TRBD1, 6 bases. The CDR3 spans 14 residues. Germline CDR1 SGHRS, CDR2 YFSETQ. Between the trimmed V and J ends, which lost 2 bases and 2 bases, there was a span of 10 bases. In nucleotides, the CDR3 is TGCGCCAGCAGCTTAAACAGGGAGCAAGAGACCCAGTACTTC. Translated, it gives CASSLNREQETQYF. The whole variable domain, filled in from reference TRBV5-1 and TRBJ2-5, reads KAGVTQTPRYLIKTRGQQVTLSCSPISGHRSVSWYQQTPGQGLQFLFEYFSETQRNKGNFPGRFSGRQFSNSRSEMNVSTLELGDSALYLCASSLNREQETQYFGPGTRLLVL.

This chain links TRBV10-3 with TRBJ2-5; perhaps TRBD1 as D (6 bases). Germline V gives CDR1 ENHRY, CDR2 SYGVKD. The CDR3 has 15 amino acids. V lost 3 bases, J lost 3 bases, and 14 bases lay in between. CDR3 sequence (DNA): TGTGCCATCAGTGACCCCAGGGGTAGGAAAGAGACCCAGTACTTC. This encodes CAISDPRGRKETQYF.

V gene TRBV10-3 combines with J gene TRBJ2-3, with D tentatively TRBD1 (6 bases). Germline V gene lookup returns CDR1 ENHRY and CDR2 SYGVKD. The germline V and J ends were trimmed by 6 bases and 3 bases, with 7 bases remaining between them. This CDR3 region has 12 residues. CDR3 sequence reads: CAIRDRTDTQYF. The CDR3 DNA sequence: TGTGCCATCAGGGACAGAACAGATACGCAGTATTTT.

V usage is TRBV19 and J usage is TRBJ2-2, with D perhaps assigned TRBD1 or TRBD2 (6 bases each). Germline CDR1 LNHDA, CDR2 SQIVND (reference sequence). This CDR3 spans 14 amino acids. The V end lost 7 bases, the J end lost 5 bases, and 14 bases lay between the germline ends. In nucleotides, the CDR3 is TGTGCCAGTATCCGGGGGCACGGAACCGGGGAGCTGTTTTTT. This translates into CASIRGHGTGELFF.

CDR3: CASSWGSSGGLPGTQYF. The CDR3 DNA sequence: TGCGCCAGCAGCTGGGGGAGTAGCGGGGGCTTACCGGGGACCCAGTACTTC. The V and J genes are TRBV5-1 and TRBJ2-5; 9 bases align to TRBD2. The J segment lost 7 bases and the V segment lost 3 bases, leaving 16 bases of the junction unmatched. The CDR3 length is 17 residues. Germline V gene lookup returns CDR1 SGHRS and CDR2 YFSETQ.

The chain joins TRBV4-1 to TRBJ1-5; no clear D. The CDR3 has 16 amino acids. V lost 2 bases to trimming and J lost 2 bases, with 13 bases between them. Germline V gives CDR1 MGHRA, CDR2 YSYEKL. The CDR3, as DNA: TGCGCCAGCAGCCAATACTTCGCTCAGCGCAATCAGCCCCAGCATTTT. Translated: CASSQYFAQRNQPQHF.

The CDR3 protein is CASSLDSSSYNEQFF. CDR3 coding DNA: TGCGCCAGCAGCCTGGACTCAAGCTCCTACAATGAGCAGTTCTTC. The gene calls are TRBV10-1 and TRBJ2-1, with D possibly being TRBD2 (5 bases). The CDR3 loop spans 15 amino acids. The germline gives CDR1 WNHNN, CDR2 SYGVQD (reference sequence). V gave up 6 bases and J gave up 0 bases, with 12 bases separating them.

DNA for the CDR3: TGTGCCAGCAGCCAACATATCGGGGATGGCTACACCTTC. Residues: CASSQHIGDGYTF. This chain connects TRBV14 to TRBJ1-2; no definite D call. Trimming took 2 bases from V and 6 from J, leaving 10 bases between them. Germline values: CDR1 SGHDN, CDR2 FVKESK. CDR3 length: 13 residues.